The T cell receptor (beta chain) described here comes from a study of Graves' ophthalmopathy and Graves' hyperthyroidism. General study points: Blood was where most expanded thyroid clonotypes above 0.001 frequency also turned up.

This clonotype came up a few times. The target antigen is unknown. The V and J ends lost 5 bases and 8 bases, in that order; junction bases with no gene match: 11. The CDR3 length is 14 residues. In germline, CDR1 is DFQATT, CDR2 SNEGSKA (reference sequence). Amplification from RNA transcripts yielded the TCR beta CDR3 regions. HTBI primers served in a first-round RT-PCR, which a second-round multiplex PCR followed. TCRdb itself ran the multiplex PCR reads through MiXCR, one entry per CDR3 protein. The sample shows 500,000 to 800,000 distinct CDR3 sequences, about 40% of them seen only once. V is TRBV20-1 and J is TRBJ1-2; the match to TRBD1 covers 10 bases. The sequenced sample was peripheral blood. This clonotype was sampled from an adult man with Graves' ophthalmopathy. The DNA for the CDR3 is TGCAGTGCTGTCCGCGGGACAGGGGAGGGGGGCTACACCTTC. As protein: CSAVRGTGEGGYTF.